This TCR beta chain came from a study of blood T cells in healthy people across ages. V was pared by 5 bases and J by 7 bases, with 8 bases of the junction left unmatched. Germline loops: CDR1 SGHTA, CDR2 FQGTGA. The CDR3 runs 16 residues. Note on this clonotype: Its antigen is not identified.

Next came a second PCR, run for about 6 to 12 cycles, which used a sample-barcoded 5' primer along with a J-beta primer mix. TCRdb redid the calling of the 5' RACE reads with MiXCR, one entry per CDR3 protein. Of about 1.6 million distinct CDR3 sequences listed, 30% to 40% are singletons. Study-wide results and caveats: Those diversity estimates obtained from one million T cells were thought to be underestimates.

The sequencing sample was made of blood. This chain joins TRBV7-3 and TRBJ2-1, with 13 bases matching TRBD2. The clonotype comes from a young woman in good health. CDR3 in DNA: TGTGCCAGCAGCCCCCTCGAGGGACTAGCGGGAAATGAGCAGTTCTTC. Its translation is CASSPLEGLAGNEQFF.